This is a list of T cell receptor beta chains from one sample in a study of neoadjuvant nivolumab and ipilimumab in lung cancer. Profiled with immunoSEQ multiplex PCR; TCRdb holds only in-frame clones, not every one. The table records some 18,000 clones, under 80% of them present only once. This sample comprised tumor tissue, obtained after neoadjuvant nivolumab, alone or with ipilimumab, at or shortly before surgery. These receptors were obtained from an adult with non-small cell lung cancer. Both conserved end residues are part of each CDR3. The D gene is left open where the match is weak. Some rows have no size entry. The others give once, few or many, or a class for an expanded clone.

j_call clone_size v_call d_call cdr3_aa cdr3_nt
TRBJ2-3 - TRBV18 - CASSPGDRDSPLGGVSHTDTQYF TGTGCCAGCTCACCAGGGGACAGGGACTCACCTCTCGGGGGGGTCTCGCACACAGATACGCAGTATTTT
TRBJ2-5 - TRBV5-1 TRBD1 CASSPTGGFSQETQYF TGCGCCAGCAGCCCCACAGGGGGATTCTCCCAAGAGACCCAGTACTTC
TRBJ2-7 - TRBV9 TRBD2 CASSATSGRPYEQYF TGTGCCAGCAGCGCCACTAGCGGGAGGCCCTACGAGCAGTACTTC
TRBJ1-1 - TRBV7-9 - CASSLNRETEAFF TGTGCCAGCAGCTTAAACAGGGAAACTGAAGCTTTCTTT
TRBJ2-1 once TRBV7-3 TRBD2 CASSLGLGGSSYNEQFF TGTGCCAGCAGCTTAGGTCTGGGGGGGAGCTCCTACAATGAGCAGTTCTTC
TRBJ1-5 few TRBV7-9 TRBD1 CASSSSRDRGTTPQHF TGTGCCAGCAGCTCGAGCCGGGACAGGGGGACCACGCCCCAGCATTTT
TRBJ1-2 - TRBV6-5 - CASSPPGRLVGYTF TGTGCCAGCAGCCCTCCGGGACGTCTGGTTGGCTACACCTTC
TRBJ2-1 few TRBV27 TRBD2 CASSLTGGGNEQFF TGTGCCAGCAGTTTAACGGGCGGGGGCAATGAGCAGTTCTTC
TRBJ2-1 once TRBV5-6 TRBD2 CAVGRLDYNEQFF TGTGCCGTCGGGAGGCTAGACTACAATGAGCAGTTCTTC
TRBJ2-3 - TRBV5-4 TRBD1 CASSRTGAGDTQYF TGTGCCAGCAGCCGGACAGGGGCCGGGGATACGCAGTATTTT
TRBJ2-7 - TRBV11-2 - CASSLERGFAYEQYF TGTGCCAGCAGCTTAGAACGGGGCTTCGCCTACGAGCAGTACTTC
TRBJ2-7 - TRBV10-3 - CAISETTYEQYF TGTGCCATCAGTGAGACTACGTACGAGCAGTACTTC
TRBJ2-1 - TRBV7-9 TRBD2 CASSPTSGRGSYNEQFF TGTGCCAGCAGCCCGACTAGCGGGAGAGGGTCCTACAATGAGCAGTTCTTC
TRBJ2-2 - TRBV11-3 - CASSLYGSNTGELFF TGTGCCAGCAGCTTGTACGGGAGTAATACCGGGGAGCTGTTTTTT
TRBJ2-2 - TRBV11-2 - CASSRGGNGELFF TGTGCCAGCAGCAGGGGGGGTAACGGGGAGCTGTTTTTT